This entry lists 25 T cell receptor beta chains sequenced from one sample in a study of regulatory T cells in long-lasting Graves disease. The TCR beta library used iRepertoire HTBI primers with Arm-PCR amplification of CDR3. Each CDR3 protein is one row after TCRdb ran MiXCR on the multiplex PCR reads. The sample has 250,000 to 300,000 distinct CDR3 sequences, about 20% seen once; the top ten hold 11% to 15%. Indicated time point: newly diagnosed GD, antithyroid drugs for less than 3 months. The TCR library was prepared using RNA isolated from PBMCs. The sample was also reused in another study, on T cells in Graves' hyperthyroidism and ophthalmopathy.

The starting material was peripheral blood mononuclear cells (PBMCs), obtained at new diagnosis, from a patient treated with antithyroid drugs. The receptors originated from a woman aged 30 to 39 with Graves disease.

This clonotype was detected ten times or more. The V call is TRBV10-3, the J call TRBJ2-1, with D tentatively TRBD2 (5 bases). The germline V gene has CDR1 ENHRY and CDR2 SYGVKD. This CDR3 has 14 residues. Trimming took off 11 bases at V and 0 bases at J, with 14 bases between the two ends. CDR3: CAVSTGSSYNEQFF. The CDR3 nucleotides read TGTGCCGTCTCCACGGGGAGCTCCTACAATGAGCAGTTCTTC.

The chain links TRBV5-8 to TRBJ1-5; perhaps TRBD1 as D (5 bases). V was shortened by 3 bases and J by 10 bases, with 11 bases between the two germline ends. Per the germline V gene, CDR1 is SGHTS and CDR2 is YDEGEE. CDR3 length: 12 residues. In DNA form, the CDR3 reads TGTGCCAGCAGCTATGGGGGAATTCCCCAGCATTTT. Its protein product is CASSYGGIPQHF.

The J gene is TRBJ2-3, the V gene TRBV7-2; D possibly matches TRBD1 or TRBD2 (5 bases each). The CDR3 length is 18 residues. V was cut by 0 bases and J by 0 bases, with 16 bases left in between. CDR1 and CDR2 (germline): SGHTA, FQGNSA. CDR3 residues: CASSLASTGTPSTDTQYF. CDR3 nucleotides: TGTGCCAGCAGCTTAGCCTCGACCGGGACCCCTAGCACAGATACGCAGTATTTT.

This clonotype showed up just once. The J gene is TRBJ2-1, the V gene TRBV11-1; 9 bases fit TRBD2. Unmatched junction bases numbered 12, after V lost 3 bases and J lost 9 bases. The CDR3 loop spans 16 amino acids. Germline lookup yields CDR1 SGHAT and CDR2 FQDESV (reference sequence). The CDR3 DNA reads TGTGCCAGCAGCTTTGATAGCGGGGGCCCTCTCGGTGAGCAGTTCTTC. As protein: CASSFDSGGPLGEQFF. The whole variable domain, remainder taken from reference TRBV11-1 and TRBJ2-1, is EAEVAQSPRYKITEKSQAVAFWCDPISGHATLYWYRQILGQGPELLVQFQDESVVDDSQLPKDRFSAERLKGVDSTLKIQPAELGDSAMYLCASSFDSGGPLGEQFFGPGTRLTVL.

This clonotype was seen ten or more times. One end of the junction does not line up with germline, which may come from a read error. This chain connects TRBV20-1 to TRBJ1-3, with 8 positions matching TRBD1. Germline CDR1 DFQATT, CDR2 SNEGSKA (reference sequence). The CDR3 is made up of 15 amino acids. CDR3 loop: CGASLLTGAGNTIYF. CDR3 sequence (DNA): TGCGGTGCTTCCCTTCTGACAGGGGCAGGAAACACCATATATTTT.

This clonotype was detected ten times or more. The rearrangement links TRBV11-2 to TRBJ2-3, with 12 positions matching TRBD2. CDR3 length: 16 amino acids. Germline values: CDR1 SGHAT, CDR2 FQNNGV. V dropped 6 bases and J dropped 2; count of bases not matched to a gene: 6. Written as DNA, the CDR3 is TGTGCCAGCAGATACCGACTAGCGGGGGTCACAGATACGCAGTATTTT. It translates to CASRYRLAGVTDTQYF.

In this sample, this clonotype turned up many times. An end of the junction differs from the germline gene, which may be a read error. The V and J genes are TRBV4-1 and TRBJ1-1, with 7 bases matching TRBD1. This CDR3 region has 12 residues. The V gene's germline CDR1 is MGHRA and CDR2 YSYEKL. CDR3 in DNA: TGTGCCAGCAGCCAGGACAGGACTGAAGCTTTCTTT. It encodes CASSQDRTEAFF.

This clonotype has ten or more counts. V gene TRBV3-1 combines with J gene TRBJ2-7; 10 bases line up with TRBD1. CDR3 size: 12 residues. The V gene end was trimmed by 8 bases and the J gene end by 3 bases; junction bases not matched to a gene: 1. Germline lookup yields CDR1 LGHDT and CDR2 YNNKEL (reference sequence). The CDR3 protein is CASRDRGYEQYF. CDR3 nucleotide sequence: TGTGCCAGCCGGGACAGGGGCTACGAGCAGTACTTC.

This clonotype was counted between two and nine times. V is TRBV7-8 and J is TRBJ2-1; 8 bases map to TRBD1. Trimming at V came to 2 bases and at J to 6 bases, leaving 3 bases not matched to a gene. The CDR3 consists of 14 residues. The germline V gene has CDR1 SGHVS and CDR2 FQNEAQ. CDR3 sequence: CASSLFRGRNEQFF. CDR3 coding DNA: TGTGCCAGCAGCTTATTCAGGGGGCGCAATGAGCAGTTCTTC.

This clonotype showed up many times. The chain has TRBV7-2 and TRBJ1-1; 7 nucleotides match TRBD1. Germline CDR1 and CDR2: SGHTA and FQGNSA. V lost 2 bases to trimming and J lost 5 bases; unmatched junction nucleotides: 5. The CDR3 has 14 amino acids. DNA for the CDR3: TGTGCCAGCAGCTTAATGACAGGGTGGACTGAAGCTTTCTTT. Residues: CASSLMTGWTEAFF.

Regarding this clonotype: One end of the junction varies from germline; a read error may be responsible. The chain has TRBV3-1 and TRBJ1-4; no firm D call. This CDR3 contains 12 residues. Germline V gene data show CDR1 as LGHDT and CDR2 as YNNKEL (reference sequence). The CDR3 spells CVSSQESEKLFF. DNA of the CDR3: TGTGTCAGCAGCCAAGAATCGGAAAAACTGTTTTTT.

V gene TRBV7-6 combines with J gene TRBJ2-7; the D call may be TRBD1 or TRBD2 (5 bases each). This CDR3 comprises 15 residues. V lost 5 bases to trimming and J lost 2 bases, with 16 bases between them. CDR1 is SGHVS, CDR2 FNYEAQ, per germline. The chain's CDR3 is CASSPVGVRAYEQYF. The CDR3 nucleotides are TGTGCCAGCAGCCCCGTGGGGGTGCGGGCCTACGAGCAGTACTTC.

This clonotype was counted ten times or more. CDR3 protein: CASCREDYMNTEAFF. CDR3 nucleotides: TGTGCCAGCTGCCGGGAAGACTACATGAACACTGAAGCTTTCTTT. The V call is TRBV6-1, the J call TRBJ1-1; no firm D call. Trimming removed 8 bases from V and 0 bases from J, with 16 bases in between. CDR1 is MNHNS and CDR2 is SASEGT in the germline V gene. The CDR3 covers 15 residues.

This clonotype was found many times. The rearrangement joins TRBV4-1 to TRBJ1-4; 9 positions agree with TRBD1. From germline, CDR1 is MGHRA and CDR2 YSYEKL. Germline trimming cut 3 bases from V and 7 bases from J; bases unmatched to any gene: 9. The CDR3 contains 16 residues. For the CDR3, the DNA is TGCGCCAGCAGCCAGGCTCACAGGGGGCAGGGTGAAAAACTGTTTTTT. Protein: CASSQAHRGQGEKLFF.

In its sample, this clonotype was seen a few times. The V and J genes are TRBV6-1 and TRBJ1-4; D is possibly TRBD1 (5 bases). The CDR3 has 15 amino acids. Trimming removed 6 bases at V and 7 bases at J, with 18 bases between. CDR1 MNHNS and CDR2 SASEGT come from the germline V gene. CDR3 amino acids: CASRTPGMGREKLFF. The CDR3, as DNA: TGTGCCAGCAGAACCCCGGGGATGGGGCGTGAAAAACTGTTTTTT.

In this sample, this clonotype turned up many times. The CDR3 protein is CASSPRDLSTDTQYF. The CDR3, as DNA: TGTGCCAGCAGCCCCCGGGACTTATCCACAGATACGCAGTATTTT. The chain recombines TRBV7-9 with TRBJ2-3; TRBD2 is a possible D gene (6 bases). V lost 5 bases, J lost 2 bases, and 14 bases lay in between. Germline loops: CDR1 SEHNR, CDR2 FQNEAQ (reference sequence). The CDR3 runs 15 residues.

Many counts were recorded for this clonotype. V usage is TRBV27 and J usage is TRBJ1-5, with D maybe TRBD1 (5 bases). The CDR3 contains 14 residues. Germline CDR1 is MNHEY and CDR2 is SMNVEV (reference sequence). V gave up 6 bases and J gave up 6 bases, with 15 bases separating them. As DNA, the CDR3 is TGTGCCAGCAGCGCATCAGGGACGGTTCAGCCCCAGCATTTT. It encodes CASSASGTVQPQHF.

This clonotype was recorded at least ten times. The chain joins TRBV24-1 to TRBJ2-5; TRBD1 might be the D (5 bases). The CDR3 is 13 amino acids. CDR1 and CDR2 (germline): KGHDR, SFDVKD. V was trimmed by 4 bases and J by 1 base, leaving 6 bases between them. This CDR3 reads CATSDQGQETQYF. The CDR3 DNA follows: TGTGCCACCAGTGACCAGGGCCAAGAGACCCAGTACTTC.

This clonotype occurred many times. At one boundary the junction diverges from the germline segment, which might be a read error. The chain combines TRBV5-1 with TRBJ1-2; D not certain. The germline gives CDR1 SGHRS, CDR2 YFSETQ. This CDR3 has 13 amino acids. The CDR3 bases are TGTGCCAGCAGTTCCCTATGGGTTTATGGCTACACCTTC. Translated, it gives CASSSLWVYGYTF.

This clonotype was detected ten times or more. The chain's CDR3 is CASSLLQGGQETQYF. CDR3 nucleotides: TGTGCCAGCAGTTTATTACAGGGGGGCCAAGAGACCCAGTACTTC. The chain employs TRBV27 and TRBJ2-5; 8 nucleotides align to TRBD1. Germline V lookup: CDR1 MNHEY, CDR2 SMNVEV (reference sequence). This CDR3 has 15 amino acids. V gave up 1 base and J gave up 1 base; unmatched junction bases: 2.

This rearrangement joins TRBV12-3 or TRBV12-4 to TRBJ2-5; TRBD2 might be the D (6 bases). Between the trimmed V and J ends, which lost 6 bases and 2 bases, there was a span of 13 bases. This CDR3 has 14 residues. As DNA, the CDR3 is TGTGCCAGCAGGGGGACTTCCCGGCAAGAGACCCAGTACTTC. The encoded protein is CASRGTSRQETQYF.

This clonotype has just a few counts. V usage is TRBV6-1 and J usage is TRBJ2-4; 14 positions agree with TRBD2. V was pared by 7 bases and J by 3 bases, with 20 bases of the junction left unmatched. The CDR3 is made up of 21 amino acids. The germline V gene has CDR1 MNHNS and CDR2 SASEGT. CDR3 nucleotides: TGTGCCAGCACCCTCGCGGGGGTCCCGACTAGCGGGGGGGCCGTCAAAAACATTCAGTACTTC. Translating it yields CASTLAGVPTSGGAVKNIQYF.

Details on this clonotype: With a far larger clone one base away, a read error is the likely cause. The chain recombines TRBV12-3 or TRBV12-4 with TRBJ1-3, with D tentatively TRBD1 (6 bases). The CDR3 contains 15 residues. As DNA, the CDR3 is TGTGCCAGCAGAGGGGACAACCTGTCTGGAAACGCCATATATTTT. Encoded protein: CASRGDNLSGNAIYF.

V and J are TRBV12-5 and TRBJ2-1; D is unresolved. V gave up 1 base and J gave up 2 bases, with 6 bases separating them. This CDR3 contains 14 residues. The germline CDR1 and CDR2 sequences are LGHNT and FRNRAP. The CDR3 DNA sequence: TGTGCTAGTGGTTTGGGTACGCCCTACAATGAGCAGTTCTTC. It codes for CASGLGTPYNEQFF.

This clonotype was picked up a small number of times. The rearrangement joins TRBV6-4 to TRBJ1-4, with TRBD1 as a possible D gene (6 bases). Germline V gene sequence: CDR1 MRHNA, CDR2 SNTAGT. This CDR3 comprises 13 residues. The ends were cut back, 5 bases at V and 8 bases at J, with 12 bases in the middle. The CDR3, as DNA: TGTGCCAGCAGTTACAGGGCGGGGGAAAAACTGTTTTTT. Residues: CASSYRAGEKLFF.